A single sample is the source of the 14 T cell receptor beta chains below, sequenced in a study of low-dose radiotherapy and immunotherapy resistance in tumors. Alpha and beta chains were covered, as first-strand cDNA relied on TRAV- and TRBV-specific primers. For amplifying TCRs, the PCR ran for around 20 cycles with Phusion, which was used together with a constant-region primer and the adapter on the V primers. One entry per CDR3 protein results from TCRdb running MiXCR on the reads. This table holds roughly 18,000 distinct CDR3 sequences, around 72% found once. The origin of the receptors is a human donor with advanced metastatic prostate, ovarian, gallbladder or colorectal cancer (not recorded which). This table probably holds off-target reads from a library built for another chain.

The chain joins TRBV5-1 to TRBJ2-2; 11 positions agree with TRBD2. There are 18 residues in the CDR3. Germline V gene sequence: CDR1 SGHRS, CDR2 YFSETQ. Trimming at V came to 0 bases and at J to 1 base, leaving 5 bases not matched to a gene. In DNA, the CDR3 is TGCGCCAGCAGCTTGGATCTAGCGGGGGGCCAGAACACCGGGGAGCTGTTTTTT. This codes for CASSLDLAGGQNTGELFF.

The chain links TRBV28 to TRBJ2-1; the D gene is possibly TRBD1 (8 bases). This CDR3 is built from 17 residues. The V gene lost 4 bases and the J gene lost 7 bases, with 23 bases spanning the gap. In germline, CDR1 is MDHEN, CDR2 SYDVKM. CDR3 in DNA: TGTGCCAGCAGTTCCGCTAGCGGACAGGGTCTAAGGAATGAGCAGTTCTTC. It specifies CASSSASGQGLRNEQFF.

J is TRBJ2-1 and V is TRBV24-1; 13 bases match TRBD2. Germline V CDR1 and CDR2: KGHDR, SFDVKD. The V and J ends lost 6 bases and 10 bases, in that order; junction bases with no gene match: 14. The CDR3 length is 17 residues. The CDR3 protein is CATSSSRGTSGISEQFF. The CDR3, as DNA: TGTGCCACCAGTAGTTCCAGGGGGACTAGCGGGATTTCAGAGCAGTTCTTC.

This clonotype has a single count. The V gene is TRBV5-6, the J gene TRBJ2-1; D is ambiguous. Germline V gene data show CDR1 as SGHDT and CDR2 as YYEEEE. V was shortened by 0 bases and J by 5 bases, with 3 bases between the two germline ends. This CDR3 contains 12 residues. The CDR3 spells CASSLGNNEQFF. The CDR3 nucleotides are TGTGCCAGCAGCTTGGGGAACAATGAGCAGTTCTTC. The variable domain in full, with the rest retrieved from reference TRBV5-6 and TRBJ2-1, is DAGVTQSPTHLIKTRGQQVTLRCSPKSGHDTVSWYQQALGQGPQFIFQYYEEEERQRGNFPDRFSGHQFPNYSSELNVNALLLGDSALYLCASSLGNNEQFFGPGTRLTVL.

This clonotype was counted a single time. This rearrangement joins TRBV14 to TRBJ2-1, with 8 nucleotides matching TRBD1. V lost 4 bases and J lost 4; bases outside the gene matches: 6. The CDR3 length is 15 residues. Germline loops: CDR1 SGHDN, CDR2 FVKESK. CDR3 sequence (DNA): TGTGCCAGCAGCCCCGGGACAGGAGCTTACAATGAGCAGTTCTTC. It encodes CASSPGTGAYNEQFF.

V is TRBV5-8 and J is TRBJ2-5; the D is unclear. This CDR3 region has 13 residues. V was clipped by 2 bases and J by 5 bases, with 10 bases between them. CDR1 SGHTS and CDR2 YDEGEE come from the germline V gene. The CDR3 DNA follows: TGTGCCAGCAGCTTCCAAGCGTCGGAGACCCAGTACTTC. It translates to CASSFQASETQYF.

The chain uses TRBV14 and TRBJ2-7; D ambiguous. The CDR3 length is 20 residues. The V end was cut by 1 base, the J end by 2 bases, with 27 bases between. In germline, CDR1 is SGHDN, CDR2 FVKESK. This CDR3 is CASSQVRIRTDPRWAYEQYF. In DNA form, the CDR3 reads TGTGCCAGCAGCCAAGTTAGAATAAGAACAGACCCAAGGTGGGCCTACGAGCAGTACTTC.

This clonotype came up a few times. CDR3 in DNA: TGCGCCAGCAGCCAAGATAACCTGGGACAGGGGGGCTATGGCTACACCTTC. Its translation is CASSQDNLGQGGYGYTF. The chain is built from TRBV4-3 and TRBJ1-2; 11 bases fit TRBD1. Germline V gives CDR1 LGHNA, CDR2 YSLEER. The length of the CDR3 is 17 residues. V lost 0 bases and J lost 4; bases outside the gene matches: 7.

This chain connects TRBV6-1 to TRBJ1-5; 7 bases agree with TRBD1. Germline-derived CDR1 and CDR2 are MNHNS and SASEGT. CDR3 length: 12 residues. After removal of 6 bases from V and 6 bases from J, the junction contained 2 bases not matched to a gene. CDR3 residues: CASRQGSQPQHF. CDR3 nucleotides: TGTGCCAGCAGACAGGGGTCTCAGCCCCAGCATTTT.

The chain recombines TRBV20-1 with TRBJ1-4; no clear D. Trimming pared 6 bases from V and 8 bases from J, leaving 16 bases between. CDR3 size: 13 residues. Per the germline V gene, CDR1 is DFQATT and CDR2 is SNEGSKA (reference sequence). CDR3: CSATSPGGEKLFF. In DNA form, the CDR3 reads TGCAGTGCAACCAGCCCAGGAGGGGAAAAACTGTTTTTT.

The J gene is TRBJ2-6, the V gene TRBV5-1; no clear D. Germline CDR1 SGHRS, CDR2 YFSETQ. Trimming left V 7 bases short and J 4 bases short, with 12 bases between. This CDR3 has 14 amino acids. The CDR3 region is CASRLALGANVLTF. CDR3 in DNA: TGCGCCAGCCGGCTGGCCCTGGGGGCCAACGTCCTGACTTTC. Using reference TRBV5-1 and TRBJ2-6 for the parts outside the CDR3, the full variable domain is KAGVTQTPRYLIKTRGQQVTLSCSPISGHRSVSWYQQTPGQGLQFLFEYFSETQRNKGNFPGRFSGRQFSNSRSEMNVSTLELGDSALYLCASRLALGANVLTFGAGSRLTVL.

The chain combines TRBV5-1 with TRBJ1-4, with D unclear. This CDR3 has 15 amino acids. Germline V gene sequence: CDR1 SGHRS, CDR2 YFSETQ. Trimming shortened V by 0 bases and J by 7 bases, and 13 bases separated the two germline ends. The CDR3 reads CASSLAVGLGEKLFF. The CDR3 nucleotides are TGCGCCAGCAGCTTGGCGGTCGGTCTTGGTGAAAAACTGTTTTTT.

The gene calls are TRBV4-3 and TRBJ2-7, with TRBD1 identical over 7 bases. The CDR3 has 14 residues. The J segment lost 4 bases and the V segment lost 1 base, leaving 4 bases of the junction unmatched. Germline assignment: CDR1 LGHNA and CDR2 YSLEER. The DNA for the CDR3 is TGCGCCAGCAGCCAAGGGAGACAGGGTTACGAGCAGTACTTC. This codes for CASSQGRQGYEQYF.

The chain couples TRBV18 to TRBJ2-7; TRBD1 might be the D (6 bases). CDR1 is KGHSH, CDR2 LQKENI, per germline. Deletions cut 4 bases from V and 3 bases from J, with 10 bases between. CDR3 length equals 13 residues. CDR3: CASSLADSYEQYF. The CDR3 DNA sequence: TGTGCCAGCTCACTGGCGGACAGCTACGAGCAGTACTTC.